Detailed here is one T cell receptor (beta chain). These data belong to a study of blood T cell repertoires in COVID-19. Germline loops: CDR1 MGHRA, CDR2 YSYEKL. The CDR3 consists of 16 residues. Trimming took off 1 base at V and 1 base at J, with 12 bases between the two ends. Using immunoSEQ multiplex PCR, the repertoire was profiled, and TCRdb retains in-frame clones only, with some absent. Among 280,000 or so clones, around 88% were seen once, and the ten largest hold 5.5% to 7%. Across about two dozen US areas, participants ranged in age from about 18 to 89 years. The rearrangement joins TRBV4-1 to TRBJ2-3; the D gene is possibly TRBD1 (5 bases). The receptor's source is a woman aged 40-49 years who had recovered from COVID-19. The source material was PBMCs or T cells enriched from blood (not recorded which). The CDR3 here is CASSQGQGKGTDTQYF. CDR3 in DNA: TGCGCCAGCAGCCAAGGTCAGGGTAAGGGCACAGATACGCAGTATTTT.